The TCR delta chain under discussion was sequenced for a study of human gamma delta and Vdelta1 T cells (dated by TCRdb to the late 2010s). Study-level background: The study examined Delta One T cells, which are Vd1+ gamma-delta T cells, as cytotoxic effectors against acute myeloid leukemia.

Cut back by 1 base and 0 bases, the V and J ends lie 30 bases apart. CDR1 TSWWSYY and CDR2 QGS were looked up in the germline V gene. Taken from cysteine to phenylalanine, the CDR3 has 22 residues. Left in the record is the CDR3 DNA by itself, 66 bases read in frame from the first base. Library preparation used PCR. Sequencing was carried out with an Illumina MiSeq. Clone calls in TCRdb were regenerated from the public reads with CATT, after which identical DNA sequences shared one row. Within this sample are 4,000 or so delta-chain clones, with approximately 24% of them counted one time only. The ten largest clones add up to 55% to 75% of the sample. Regarding this clone: Its cognate antigen has yet to be identified. Within one base of it there is no much larger clone, and no base qualities were kept.

Sequencing input: naive CD27+ Vdelta1 gamma-delta T cells from blood. Rearrangement joined TRDV1 to TRDJ1, and TRDD3 may be the D gene, going by 5 matching bases. The clonotype comes from a human donor in good health. The DNA sequence is as follows: TGTGCTCTTGGGGAACACAGCCTGCTCCCGGCCCTGGGTATCTTGTACACCGATAAACTCATCTTT. Translated, this is CALGEHSLLPALGILYTDKLIF.